This note documents a single T cell receptor beta chain sequence. The data were obtained in a study of blood T cells in healthy people across ages. The V segment lost 2 bases and the J segment 12 bases; nucleotides outside the gene matches: 7. CDR1 and CDR2 from the germline V gene are SGHRS and YFSETQ. This CDR3 is built from 14 residues. Primers used in a second PCR of roughly 7 to 12 cycles were a sample-barcoded 5' primer and a J-beta primer mix. TCRdb recomputed calls from the 5' RACE reads with MiXCR, one row per CDR3 protein. The sample holds some 1.8 million distinct CDR3 sequences, approximately 39% seen once.

The sample consisted of blood. The sequence was collected from a human donor in good health. The chain is built from TRBV5-1 and TRBJ2-1, with 11 bases fitting TRBD2. CDR3 DNA: TGCGCCAGCAGCTTCGGGACTAGCGGCGAAGGGCAGTTCTTC. It translates to CASSFGTSGEGQFF.